This TCR beta chain was profiled in a study of shared clonotypes between healthy human individuals. Whole-study findings and limits: It was expected that sequencing depth would affect clonotype sharing among donors. What limited the represented genetic and exposure-history diversity was the small number of donors.

Remarks on this clone: Its specificity is unknown.

Among the donors, all were Caucasian adults who lived in Nashville, Tennessee. V dropped 3 bases and J dropped 4; count of bases not matched to a gene: 4. Germline V lookup: CDR1 SGHRS, CDR2 YFSETQ. This CDR3 has 14 amino acids. Some clones are missing from TCRdb's copy, which holds only in-frame ones; the method was immunoSEQ multiplex PCR. The sample contains over a million clones, roughly 80% of which appear only once. The source is a man younger than 30 in good health. V gene TRBV5-1 combines with J gene TRBJ2-3, with 8 bases lining up with TRBD2. The sample was memory CD4+ T cells sorted from blood. The subset: CD45RA-negative fraction. The DNA of the CDR3 is TGCGCCAGCAGCTCGATGACTAGCGCAGATACGCAGTATTTT. Protein product: CASSSMTSADTQYF.